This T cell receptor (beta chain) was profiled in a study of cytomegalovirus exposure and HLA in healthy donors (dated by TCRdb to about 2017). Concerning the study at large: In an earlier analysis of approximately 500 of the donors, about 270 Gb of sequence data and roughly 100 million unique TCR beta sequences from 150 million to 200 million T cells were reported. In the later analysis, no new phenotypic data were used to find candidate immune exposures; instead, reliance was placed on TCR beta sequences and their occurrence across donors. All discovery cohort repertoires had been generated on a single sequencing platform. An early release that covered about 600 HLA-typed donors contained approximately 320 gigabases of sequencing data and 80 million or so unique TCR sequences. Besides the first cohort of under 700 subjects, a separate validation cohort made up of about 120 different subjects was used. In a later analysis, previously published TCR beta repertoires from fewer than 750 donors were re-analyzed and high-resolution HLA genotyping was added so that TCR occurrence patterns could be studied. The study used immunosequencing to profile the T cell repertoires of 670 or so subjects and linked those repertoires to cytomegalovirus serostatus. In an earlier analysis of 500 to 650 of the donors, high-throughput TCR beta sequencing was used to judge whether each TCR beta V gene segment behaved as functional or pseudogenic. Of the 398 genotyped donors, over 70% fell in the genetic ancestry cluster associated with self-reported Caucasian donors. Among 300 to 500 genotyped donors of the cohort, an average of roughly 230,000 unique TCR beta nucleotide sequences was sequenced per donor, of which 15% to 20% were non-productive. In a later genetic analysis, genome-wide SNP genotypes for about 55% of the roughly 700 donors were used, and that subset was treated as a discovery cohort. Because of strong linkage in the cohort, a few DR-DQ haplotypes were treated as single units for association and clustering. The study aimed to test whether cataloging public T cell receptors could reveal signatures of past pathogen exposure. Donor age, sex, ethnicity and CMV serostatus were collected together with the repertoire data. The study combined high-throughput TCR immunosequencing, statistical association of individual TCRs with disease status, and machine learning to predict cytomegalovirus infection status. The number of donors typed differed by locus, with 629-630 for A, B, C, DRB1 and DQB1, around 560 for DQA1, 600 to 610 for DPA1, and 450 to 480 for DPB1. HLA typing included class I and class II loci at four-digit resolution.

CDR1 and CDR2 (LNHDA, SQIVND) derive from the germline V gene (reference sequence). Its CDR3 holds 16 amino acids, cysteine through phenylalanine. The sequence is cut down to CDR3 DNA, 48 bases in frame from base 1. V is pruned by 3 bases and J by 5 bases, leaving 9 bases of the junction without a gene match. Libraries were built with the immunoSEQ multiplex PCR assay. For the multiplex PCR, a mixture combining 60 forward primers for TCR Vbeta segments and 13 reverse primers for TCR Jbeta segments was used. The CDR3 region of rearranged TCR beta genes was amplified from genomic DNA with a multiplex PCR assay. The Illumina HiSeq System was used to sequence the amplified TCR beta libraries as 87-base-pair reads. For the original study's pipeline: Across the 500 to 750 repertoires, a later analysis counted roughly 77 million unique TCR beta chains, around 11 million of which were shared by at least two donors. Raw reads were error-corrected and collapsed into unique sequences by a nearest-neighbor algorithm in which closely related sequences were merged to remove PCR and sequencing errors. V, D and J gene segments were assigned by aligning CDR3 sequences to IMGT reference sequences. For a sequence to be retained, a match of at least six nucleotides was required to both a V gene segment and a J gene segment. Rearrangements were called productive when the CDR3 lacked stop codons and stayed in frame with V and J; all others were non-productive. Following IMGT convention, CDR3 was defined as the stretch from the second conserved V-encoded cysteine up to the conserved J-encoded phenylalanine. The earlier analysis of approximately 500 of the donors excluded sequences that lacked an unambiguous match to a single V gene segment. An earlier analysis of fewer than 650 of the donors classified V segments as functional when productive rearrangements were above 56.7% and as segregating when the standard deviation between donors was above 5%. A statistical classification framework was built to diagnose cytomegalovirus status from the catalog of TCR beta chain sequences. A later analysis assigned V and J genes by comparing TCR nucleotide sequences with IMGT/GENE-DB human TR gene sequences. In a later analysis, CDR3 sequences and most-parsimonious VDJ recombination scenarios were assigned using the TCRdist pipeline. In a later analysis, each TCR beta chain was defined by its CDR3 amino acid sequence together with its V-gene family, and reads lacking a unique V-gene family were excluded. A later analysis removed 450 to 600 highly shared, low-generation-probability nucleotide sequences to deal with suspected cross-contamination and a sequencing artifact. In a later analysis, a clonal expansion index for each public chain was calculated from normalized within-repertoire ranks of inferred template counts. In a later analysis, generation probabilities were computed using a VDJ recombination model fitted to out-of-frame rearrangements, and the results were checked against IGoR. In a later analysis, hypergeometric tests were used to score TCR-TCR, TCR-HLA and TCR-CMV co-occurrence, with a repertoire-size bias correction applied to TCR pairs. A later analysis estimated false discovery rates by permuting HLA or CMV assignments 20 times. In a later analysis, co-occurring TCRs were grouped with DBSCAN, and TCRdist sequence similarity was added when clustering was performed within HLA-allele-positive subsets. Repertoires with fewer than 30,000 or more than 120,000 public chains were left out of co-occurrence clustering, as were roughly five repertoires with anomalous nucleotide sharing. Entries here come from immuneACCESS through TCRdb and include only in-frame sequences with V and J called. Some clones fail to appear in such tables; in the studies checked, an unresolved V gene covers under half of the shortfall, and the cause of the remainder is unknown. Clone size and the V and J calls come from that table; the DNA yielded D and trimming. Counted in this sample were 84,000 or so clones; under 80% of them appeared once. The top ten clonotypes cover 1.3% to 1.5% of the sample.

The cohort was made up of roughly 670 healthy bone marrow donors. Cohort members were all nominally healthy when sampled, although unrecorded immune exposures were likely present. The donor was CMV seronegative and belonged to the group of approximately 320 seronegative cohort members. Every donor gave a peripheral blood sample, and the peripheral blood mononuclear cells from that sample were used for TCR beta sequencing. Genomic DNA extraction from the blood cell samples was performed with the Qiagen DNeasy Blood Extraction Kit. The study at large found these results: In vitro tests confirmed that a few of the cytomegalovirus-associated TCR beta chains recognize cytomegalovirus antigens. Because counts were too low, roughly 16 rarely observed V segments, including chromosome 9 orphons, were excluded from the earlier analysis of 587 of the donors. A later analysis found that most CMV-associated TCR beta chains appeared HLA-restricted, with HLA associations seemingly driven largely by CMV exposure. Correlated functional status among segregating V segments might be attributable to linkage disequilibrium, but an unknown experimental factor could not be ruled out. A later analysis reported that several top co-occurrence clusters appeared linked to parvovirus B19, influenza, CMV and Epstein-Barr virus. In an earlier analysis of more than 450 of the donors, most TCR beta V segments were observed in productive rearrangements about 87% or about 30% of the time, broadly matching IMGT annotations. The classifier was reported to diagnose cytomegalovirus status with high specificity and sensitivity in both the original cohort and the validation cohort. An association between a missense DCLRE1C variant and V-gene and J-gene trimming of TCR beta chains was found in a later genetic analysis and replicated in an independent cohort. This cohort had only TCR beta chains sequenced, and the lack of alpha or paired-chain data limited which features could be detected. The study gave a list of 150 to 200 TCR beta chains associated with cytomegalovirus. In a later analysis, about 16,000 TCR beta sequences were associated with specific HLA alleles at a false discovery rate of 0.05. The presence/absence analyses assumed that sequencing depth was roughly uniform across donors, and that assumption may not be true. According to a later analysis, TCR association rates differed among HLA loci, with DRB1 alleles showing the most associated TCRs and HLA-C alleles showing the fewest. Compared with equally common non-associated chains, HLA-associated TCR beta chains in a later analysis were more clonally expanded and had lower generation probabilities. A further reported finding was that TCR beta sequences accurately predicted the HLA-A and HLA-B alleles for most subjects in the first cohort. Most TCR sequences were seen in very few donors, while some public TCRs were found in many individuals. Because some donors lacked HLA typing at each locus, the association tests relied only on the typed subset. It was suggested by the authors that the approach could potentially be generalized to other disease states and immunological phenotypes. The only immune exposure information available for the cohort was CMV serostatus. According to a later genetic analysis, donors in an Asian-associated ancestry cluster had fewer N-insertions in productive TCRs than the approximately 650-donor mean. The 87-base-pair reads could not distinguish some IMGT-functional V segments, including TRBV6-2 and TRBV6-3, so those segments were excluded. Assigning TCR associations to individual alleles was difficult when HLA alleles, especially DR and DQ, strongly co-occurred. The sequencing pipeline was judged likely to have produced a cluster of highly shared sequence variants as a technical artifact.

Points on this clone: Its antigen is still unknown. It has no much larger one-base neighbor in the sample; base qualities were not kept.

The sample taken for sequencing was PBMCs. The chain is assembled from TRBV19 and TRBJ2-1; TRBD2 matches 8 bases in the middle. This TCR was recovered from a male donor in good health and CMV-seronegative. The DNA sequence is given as TGTGCCAGTAGTATTTCCGCTAGCGGGCTGAACAATGAGCAGTTCTTC. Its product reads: CASSISASGLNNEQFF.